The 21 T cell receptor beta chains reported below all come from one sample, sequenced in a study of Ad26.COV2.S vaccination and SARS-CoV-2 variants. Clones were sequenced by immunoSEQ multiplex PCR, and TCRdb holds only the in-frame ones, with some missing. The sample has roughly 180,000 clones, roughly nine tenths seen once. Source: peripheral blood, taken after recovery from COVID-19. The receptors originated from a human donor who had recovered from COVID-19.

The chain links TRBV5-1 to TRBJ1-4, with D possibly being TRBD1 (5 bases). Looked up from germline, CDR1 is SGHRS and CDR2 is YFSETQ. The CDR3 has 15 residues. Trimming took 0 bases from V and 8 from J, leaving 14 bases between them. As DNA, the CDR3 is TGCGCCAGCAGCTTGGAATGGGGCTTTCGGGAAAAACTGTTTTTT. Its protein product is CASSLEWGFREKLFF. The full variable domain, rest sourced from reference TRBV5-1 and TRBJ1-4, is KAGVTQTPRYLIKTRGQQVTLSCSPISGHRSVSWYQQTPGQGLQFLFEYFSETQRNKGNFPGRFSGRQFSNSRSEMNVSTLELGDSALYLCASSLEWGFREKLFFGSGTQLSVL.

The chain has TRBV2 and TRBJ2-1, with 11 bases lining up with TRBD1. Germline lookup yields CDR1 SNHLY and CDR2 FYNNEI. The length of the CDR3 is 20 residues. V gave up 2 bases and J gave up 0 bases; unmatched junction bases: 12. CDR3 sequence reads: CASSEIDGQGATSSYNEQFF. The CDR3 DNA reads as TGTGCCAGCAGTGAAATCGATGGACAGGGGGCGACGAGCTCCTACAATGAGCAGTTCTTC.

The gene calls are TRBV7-9 and TRBJ2-1, with 8 nucleotides matching TRBD2. With V trimmed by 4 bases and J by 5 bases, 4 bases remained unmatched. Germline V gene sequence: CDR1 SEHNR, CDR2 FQNEAQ (reference sequence). The CDR3 is 14 amino acids. This chain's CDR3 is CASSSPGLDNEQFF. In nucleotides, the CDR3 is TGTGCCAGCAGCTCCCCGGGACTAGACAATGAGCAGTTCTTC.

The chain is built from TRBV15 and TRBJ2-7; D is uncertain. The CDR3 covers 13 residues. Trimming removed 5 bases from V and 2 bases from J, with 10 bases in between. CDR1 is LNHNV and CDR2 is YYDKDF in the germline V gene (reference sequence). CDR3 sequence reads: CATSSSLPYEQYF. The CDR3 region has the DNA TGTGCCACCAGCTCCAGCCTTCCCTACGAGCAGTACTTC.

The gene calls are TRBV5-4 and TRBJ2-2; no firm D call. Deletions cut 4 bases from V and 5 bases from J, with 6 bases between. The germline V gene encodes CDR1 SGHNT and CDR2 YYREEE (reference sequence). CDR3 length equals 12 residues. CDR3 residues: CASSQYTGELFF. As DNA, the CDR3 is TGTGCCAGCAGCCAGTATACCGGGGAGCTGTTTTTT.

The chain couples TRBV28 to TRBJ1-6; 7 bases match TRBD1. Germline V gives CDR1 MDHEN, CDR2 SYDVKM. V dropped 2 bases and J dropped 6; count of bases not matched to a gene: 4. The CDR3 covers 15 residues. As DNA, the CDR3 is TGTGCCAGCAGTTTACCGGGACAGACTAATTCACCCCTCCACTTT. It translates to CASSLPGQTNSPLHF.

The V gene is TRBV15, the J gene TRBJ2-7; D uncertain. This CDR3 is 12 amino acids long. CDR1 LNHNV and CDR2 YYDKDF come from the germline V gene (reference sequence). V shed 5 bases and J shed 1 base, with 6 bases lying between them. CDR3 DNA sequence: TGTGCCACCAGCCTGGGGTCCTACGAGCAGTACTTC. Protein: CATSLGSYEQYF.

The genes are TRBV14 and TRBJ1-4, with TRBD1 as a possible D gene (6 bases). V lost 4 bases and J 8 bases, leaving 17 bases between the germline ends. This CDR3 is 15 amino acids long. Germline CDR1 SGHDN, CDR2 FVKESK. The CDR3 here is CASSPPGAGGEKLFF. In DNA form, the CDR3 reads TGTGCCAGCAGCCCCCCGGGGGCCGGAGGCGAAAAACTGTTTTTT.

The rearrangement links TRBV11-1 to TRBJ2-3, with 10 positions matching TRBD2. V lost 5 bases and J lost 9; bases outside the gene matches: 11. The length of the CDR3 is 15 residues. CDR1 is SGHAT and CDR2 is FQDESV in the germline V gene (reference sequence). CDR3 bases: TGTGCCAGCAGCCTGGGACTAGCGAGCCAGATAACGCAGTATTTT. Amino acids: CASSLGLASQITQYF.

This clone was counted at least ten times. V gene TRBV3-1 (or the pseudogene TRBV3-2) combines with J gene TRBJ1-2; TRBD1 agrees at 9 bases. Trimming took 5 bases from V and 13 from J; bases not matched to a gene: 11. Germline-derived CDR1 and CDR2 are LGHDT and YNNKEL (reference sequence). The CDR3 is 13 residues long. CDR3 sequence reads: CASSSGTGRPRTF. In DNA form, the CDR3 reads TGTGCCAGCAGCTCCGGGACAGGGCGTCCCCGCACCTTC.

This rearrangement joins TRBV2 to TRBJ1-4; TRBD1 matches at 7 bases. V was clipped by 4 bases and J by 7 bases; unmatched bases: 6. CDR3 size: 14 residues. In germline, CDR1 is SNHLY, CDR2 FYNNEI. CDR3 protein: CASSVSGGREKLFF. CDR3 nucleotides: TGTGCCAGCAGTGTGTCAGGGGGACGTGAAAAACTGTTTTTT.

The CDR3 region is CASSVEGISYNEQFF. For the CDR3, the DNA is TGTGCCAGCAGCGTAGAGGGCATCTCCTACAATGAGCAGTTCTTC. The V and J genes are TRBV9 and TRBJ2-1; D is undetermined. The CDR3 totals 15 residues. V lost 0 bases and J 0 bases, leaving 7 bases between the germline ends. The germline gives CDR1 SGDLS, CDR2 YYNGEE.

J is TRBJ1-3 and V is TRBV2; D is possibly TRBD1 (6 bases). The V and J ends lost 6 bases and 8 bases respectively, with 11 bases between them. CDR1 and CDR2 from the germline V gene are SNHLY and FYNNEI. The CDR3 spans 12 residues. The DNA for the CDR3 is TGTGCCAGCAGAAGGGGGGCAGACACCATATATTTT. Translation gives CASRRGADTIYF.

V usage is TRBV2 and J usage is TRBJ1-1; TRBD1 agrees at 8 bases. CDR3 length equals 12 residues. Germline trimming cut 9 bases from V and 11 bases from J; bases unmatched to any gene: 11. Germline CDR1 SNHLY, CDR2 FYNNEI. Here the CDR3 reads CASVSTGELAFF. In DNA, the CDR3 is TGTGCCAGTGTCTCGACAGGGGAATTGGCTTTCTTT.

The chain uses TRBV25-1 and TRBJ2-2; D unclear. Germline CDR1 and CDR2: MGHDK and SYGVNS. Trimming shortened V by 1 base and J by 4 bases, and 4 bases separated the two germline ends. The CDR3 length is 13 residues. The chain's CDR3 is CASSELVTGELFF. The CDR3 DNA sequence: TGTGCCAGCAGTGAATTAGTCACCGGGGAGCTGTTTTTT.

The genes are TRBV9 and TRBJ1-3, with D unclear. The CDR3 length is 14 residues. Germline-derived CDR1 and CDR2 are SGDLS and YYNGEE. Trimming stripped 0 bases from V and 0 bases from J, with 4 bases between. CDR3 region: CASSVVGSGNTIYF. The DNA for the CDR3 is TGTGCCAGCAGCGTAGTAGGCTCTGGAAACACCATATATTTT.

V and J are TRBV7-2 and TRBJ2-1; no clear D gene. The CDR3 length is 12 residues. V shed 5 bases and J shed 9 bases, with 11 bases lying between them. Germline V gives CDR1 SGHTA, CDR2 FQGNSA. In nucleotides, the CDR3 is TGTGCCAGCAGCCCTCATGCAGGTGAGCAGTTCTTC. Amino acid sequence: CASSPHAGEQFF.

V usage is TRBV18 and J usage is TRBJ2-5, with 9 nucleotides matching TRBD2. Losses at the gene ends were 2 bases for V and 1 base for J; bases not matched to a gene: 8. CDR3 length: 17 residues. Germline V gene data show CDR1 as KGHSH and CDR2 as LQKENI. The CDR3 nucleotides read TGTGCCAGCTCACCAGAGGGAGCGGGAGGCTCCCAAGAGACCCAGTACTTC. Residues: CASSPEGAGGSQETQYF.

The CDR3 here is CASSLKGYEQYF. Written as DNA, the CDR3 is TGTGCCAGCAGTTTGAAAGGCTACGAGCAGTACTTC. V and J are TRBV27 and TRBJ2-7; D remains unclear. Germline loops: CDR1 MNHEY, CDR2 SMNVEV (reference sequence). Between the trimmed V and J ends, which lost 3 bases and 3 bases, there was a span of 6 bases. This CDR3 is built from 12 residues.

CDR3 bases: TGCGCCAGCAGCTGGACTAGCGGGGGTGAGCAGTTCTTC. Residues: CASSWTSGGEQFF. The V call is TRBV5-1, the J call TRBJ2-1; 13 bases align to TRBD2. This CDR3 comprises 13 residues. Germline V gene data show CDR1 as SGHRS and CDR2 as YFSETQ. After removal of 3 bases from V and 9 bases from J, the junction contained 0 bases not matched to a gene.

This clone was detected only once. The CDR3: CASSEGVNTIYF. CDR3 nucleotide sequence: TGTGCCAGCAGTGAAGGGGTAAACACCATATATTTT. V and J are TRBV6-1 and TRBJ1-3; D gene uncertain. The CDR3 is 12 amino acids. Deletions cut 1 base from V and 6 bases from J, with 4 bases between. The V gene's germline CDR1 is MNHNS and CDR2 SASEGT.